This passage covers 29 T cell receptor beta chains from one sample sequenced in a study of blood T cell repertoires in COVID-19. Some clones are missing from TCRdb's copy, which holds only in-frame ones; the method was immunoSEQ multiplex PCR. The sample lists roughly 250,000 clones; around 88% were seen once. The material sequenced was PBMCs or T cells enriched from blood (not recorded which). These receptors originate from a woman aged 40 to 55 with acute COVID-19.

The chain recombines TRBV7-9 with TRBJ1-2, with 8 bases lining up with TRBD1. V trimming: 5 bases; J trimming: 11 bases; junction bases outside the gene matches: 7. Germline-derived CDR1 and CDR2 are SEHNR and FQNEAQ (reference sequence). This CDR3 is built from 12 residues. CDR3 in DNA: TGTGCCAGCAGCCTCCCATACAGGGGGTACACCTTC. Its protein is CASSLPYRGYTF.

The rearrangement joins TRBV29-1 to TRBJ2-3; 11 bases are shared with TRBD2. This CDR3 has 15 residues. Germline V gives CDR1 SQVTM, CDR2 ANQGSEA. V shed 1 base and J 2 bases; nucleotides not matched to a gene: 2. The CDR3 region has the DNA TGCAGCGTTGAAGGGACTAGCGGGTACACAGATACGCAGTATTTT. It translates to CSVEGTSGYTDTQYF.

The chain is built from TRBV29-1 and TRBJ2-5, with TRBD2 matching over 12 bases. Losses at the gene ends were 4 bases for V and 4 bases for J; bases not matched to a gene: 4. This CDR3 spans 14 amino acids. Germline CDR1 is SQVTM and CDR2 is ANQGSEA. DNA of the CDR3: TGCAGCGTTGGTCCTAGCGGGAGGGTAGAGACCCAGTACTTC. It encodes CSVGPSGRVETQYF.

This rearrangement joins TRBV7-2 to TRBJ1-2; 9 nucleotides match TRBD1. Trimming took 4 bases from V and 6 from J; bases not matched to a gene: 12. CDR1 is SGHTA, CDR2 FQGNSA, per germline. CDR3 length: 16 residues. The CDR3 DNA follows: TGTGCCAGCAGCTCAGCTATACAGGGGGCGGTGGATGGCTACACCTTC. Amino acid sequence: CASSSAIQGAVDGYTF.

This clone was found a few times. The rearrangement links TRBV3-1 (or the pseudogene TRBV3-2) to TRBJ2-7; 7 nucleotides agree with TRBD1. The J segment lost 6 bases and the V segment lost 2 bases, leaving 7 bases of the junction unmatched. Per germline, CDR1 LGHDT and CDR2 YNNKEL (reference sequence). This CDR3 contains 14 residues. Here the CDR3 DNA reads TGTGCCAGCAGCCAACCGGGACAGTTTCTCGAGCAGTACTTC. Translation gives CASSQPGQFLEQYF.

The J gene is TRBJ2-1, the V gene TRBV7-9; 13 bases fit TRBD2. Germline values: CDR1 SEHNR, CDR2 FQNEAQ (reference sequence). The junction had 6 bases not matched to a gene; V was cut back by 5 bases and J by 5 bases. The CDR3 contains 16 residues. This CDR3 reads CASSQGLAGPHNEQFF. The CDR3 nucleotides are TGTGCCAGCAGCCAGGGACTAGCGGGACCCCACAATGAGCAGTTCTTC.

This clone was recorded only once. The chain uses TRBV7-8 and TRBJ1-2; the D is unclear. Germline assignment: CDR1 SGHVS and CDR2 FQNEAQ. The germline V and J ends were trimmed by 0 bases and 1 base, with 6 bases remaining between them. CDR3 size: 14 residues. Here the CDR3 DNA reads TGTGCCAGCAGCTTAGCAGGAGTTAACTATGGCTACACCTTC. Residues: CASSLAGVNYGYTF.

The chain combines TRBV18 with TRBJ2-2; 9 nucleotides line up with TRBD2. The germline V gene has CDR1 KGHSH and CDR2 LQKENI. This CDR3 has 16 residues. Trimming removed 3 bases from V and 2 bases from J; junction bases left unmatched: 4. The chain's CDR3 is CASSPPSGTNTGELFF. CDR3 nucleotides: TGTGCCAGCTCACCGCCTAGCGGGACAAACACCGGGGAGCTGTTTTTT.

The J gene is TRBJ1-1, the V gene TRBV6-5, with 7 bases lining up with TRBD1. Germline CDR1 reads MNHEY; CDR2 reads SVGAGI. This CDR3 region has 16 residues. V gave up 2 bases and J gave up 1 base; unmatched junction bases: 7. DNA of the CDR3: TGTGCCAGCAGTTACCCCGGGACAGCCACGAACACTGAAGCTTTCTTT. Translation: CASSYPGTATNTEAFF.

The chain combines TRBV19 with TRBJ2-1, with D tentatively TRBD2 (6 bases). The V end lost 1 base, the J end lost 4 bases, and 14 bases lay between the germline ends. Germline V gene data show CDR1 as LNHDA and CDR2 as SQIVND (reference sequence). The length of the CDR3 is 16 residues. CDR3 sequence: CASSIAAGLLYNEQFF. As DNA, the CDR3 is TGTGCCAGTAGTATAGCCGCGGGACTCTTATACAATGAGCAGTTCTTC.

The genes are TRBV10-3 and TRBJ1-2; TRBD1 matches 8 bases. The CDR3 spans 14 residues. Trimming removed 5 bases from V and 8 bases from J; junction bases left unmatched: 10. CDR1 ENHRY and CDR2 SYGVKD come from the germline V gene. CDR3 region: CAISPQGAHAGYTF. The CDR3 bases are TGTGCCATCAGTCCGCAGGGGGCTCATGCCGGCTACACCTTC.

The rearrangement uses TRBV19 and TRBJ2-1; TRBD2 matches at 12 bases. This CDR3 comprises 17 residues. The V gene end was trimmed by 1 base and the J gene end by 7 bases; junction bases not matched to a gene: 8. Germline assignment: CDR1 LNHDA and CDR2 SQIVND (reference sequence). This chain's CDR3 is CASSIAGGLAGRNEQFF. CDR3 sequence (DNA): TGTGCCAGTAGTATAGCCGGAGGACTAGCGGGAAGAAATGAGCAGTTCTTC.

This rearrangement joins TRBV5-4 to TRBJ1-2, with D uncertain. Germline CDR1 SGHNT, CDR2 YYREEE (reference sequence). The V gene lost 2 bases and the J gene lost 5 bases, with 13 bases spanning the gap. CDR3 length: 14 amino acids. The CDR3, as DNA: TGTGCCAGCAGCTTTCCCGGGGTTCGGTATGGCTACACCTTC. This translates into CASSFPGVRYGYTF.

This chain connects TRBV3-1 (or the pseudogene TRBV3-2) to TRBJ2-2, with D possibly being TRBD2 (6 bases). In germline, CDR1 is LGHDT, CDR2 YNNKEL (reference sequence). Trimming cost V 4 bases and J 0 bases, with 9 bases left between them. CDR3 size: 15 residues. The CDR3 DNA is TGTGCCAGCAGCCTGCGGGGCTCGAACACCGGGGAGCTGTTTTTT. Translated: CASSLRGSNTGELFF.

The genes are TRBV13 and TRBJ2-1; 7 nucleotides align to TRBD1. Germline CDR1 PRHDT, CDR2 FYEKMQ (reference sequence). V was clipped by 1 base and J by 2 bases; unmatched bases: 2. This CDR3 has 15 residues. The CDR3 nucleotides read TGTGCCAGCAGCTTAGAGGGGGCCGCCTACAATGAGCAGTTCTTC. Translated, it gives CASSLEGAAYNEQFF.

The rearrangement links TRBV25-1 to TRBJ1-5, with 7 bases aligning to TRBD1. Germline CDR1 and CDR2: MGHDK and SYGVNS. The CDR3 has 16 amino acids. V shed 4 bases, J shed 2 bases, and the junction held 8 bases outside the gene matches. The CDR3 protein is CASSGPDRAGNQPQHF. DNA of the CDR3: TGTGCCAGCAGTGGTCCTGACAGGGCGGGCAATCAGCCCCAGCATTTT.

DNA for the CDR3: TGTGCCAGCAGTTTTCGGACAGGGGGAGTCGGCACCGGGGAGCTGTTTTTT. This encodes CASSFRTGGVGTGELFF. The chain is built from TRBV28 and TRBJ2-2, with 10 bases that match TRBD1. V gave up 3 bases and J gave up 4 bases; unmatched junction bases: 8. Germline V lookup: CDR1 MDHEN, CDR2 SYDVKM. The CDR3 loop spans 17 amino acids.

The V and J genes are TRBV6-5 and TRBJ1-1, with D maybe TRBD1 (6 bases). The length of the CDR3 is 15 residues. The V end was cut by 7 bases, the J end by 0 bases, with 15 bases between. CDR1 is MNHEY and CDR2 is SVGAGI in the germline V gene. The CDR3: CASKMTGPLNTEAFF. The CDR3 bases are TGTGCCAGCAAGATGACAGGTCCTCTGAACACTGAAGCTTTCTTT.

This clone was detected only a few times. The chain uses TRBV19 and TRBJ1-3; no reliable D call. V was trimmed by 7 bases and J by 2 bases, leaving 9 bases between them. The CDR3 is 13 residues long. Germline lookup yields CDR1 LNHDA and CDR2 SQIVND (reference sequence). CDR3 in DNA: TGTGCCAGTAAAGAGGATGCTGGAAACACCATATATTTT. As protein: CASKEDAGNTIYF. The variable domain in full, with the rest retrieved from reference TRBV19 and TRBJ1-3, is DGGITQSPKYLFRKEGQNVTLSCEQNLNHDAMYWYRQDPGQGLRLIYYSQIVNDFQKGDIAEGYSVSREKKESFPLTVTSAQKNPTAFYLCASKEDAGNTIYFGEGSWLTVV.

This rearrangement joins TRBV7-8 to TRBJ2-2, with 9 bases lining up with TRBD1. Germline values: CDR1 SGHVS, CDR2 FQNEAQ. The CDR3 is 16 amino acids. Losses at the gene ends were 5 bases for V and 5 bases for J; bases not matched to a gene: 9. CDR3 protein: CASSPRTGGGTGELFF. The CDR3 DNA reads as TGTGCCAGCAGCCCCAGAACAGGGGGCGGGACCGGGGAGCTGTTTTTT. Combining the CDR3 with reference TRBV7-8 and TRBJ2-2 gives the whole variable domain GAGVSQSPRYKVAKRGQDVALRCDPISGHVSLFWYQQALGQGPEFLTYFQNEAQLDKSGLPSDRFFAERPEGSVSTLKIQRTQQEDSAVYLCASSPRTGGGTGELFFGEGSRLTVL.

The chain couples TRBV4-2 to TRBJ2-7, with TRBD1 matching 8 bases. CDR3 length: 16 amino acids. V gave up 0 bases and J gave up 3 bases; unmatched junction bases: 7. Germline CDR1 is LGHNA and CDR2 is YNFKEQ. The CDR3, as DNA: TGTGCCAGCAGCCAAGAGAAGGGGGACAGGATCTACGAGCAGTACTTC. Its protein is CASSQEKGDRIYEQYF.

The chain employs TRBV15 and TRBJ2-6; tentatively, D is TRBD1 (5 bases). The CDR3 contains 16 residues. Germline CDR1 and CDR2: LNHNV and YYDKDF (reference sequence). Trimming left V 8 bases short and J 0 bases short, with 14 bases between. The CDR3 DNA reads TGTGCCACCGAGATCGGACACAGCTCTGGGGCCAACGTCCTGACTTTC. Protein product: CATEIGHSSGANVLTF.

This clone showed up just once. An end of the junction differs from the germline gene, which may be a read error. The V and J genes are TRBV7-6 and TRBJ2-5; D might be TRBD2 (5 bases). Looked up from germline, CDR1 is SGHVS and CDR2 is FNYEAQ. There are 16 residues in the CDR3. The chain's CDR3 is CASSSEISGSQDTQYF. The CDR3 DNA is TGTGCCAGCAGCTCTGAGATAAGCGGCTCTCAAGACACCCAGTACTTC.

The rearrangement links TRBV10-3 to TRBJ2-5; 9 nucleotides agree with TRBD1. The germline CDR1 and CDR2 sequences are ENHRY and SYGVKD. The V gene end was trimmed by 4 bases and the J gene end by 2 bases; junction bases not matched to a gene: 8. CDR3 length: 16 residues. CDR3 region: CAISGGQGRGQETQYF. In nucleotides, the CDR3 is TGTGCCATCAGTGGAGGACAGGGGAGAGGTCAAGAGACCCAGTACTTC.

The gene calls are TRBV11-3 and TRBJ1-3; 8 bases are a match to TRBD1. Germline V gene lookup returns CDR1 SGHNT and CDR2 YENEEA. V gave up 4 bases and J gave up 0 bases; unmatched junction bases: 2. CDR3 length equals 15 residues. DNA for the CDR3: TGTGCCAGCAGCTGGACAGGGAGCTCTGGAAACACCATATATTTT. Its protein product is CASSWTGSSGNTIYF.

The genes are TRBV24-1 and TRBJ2-5; D possibly corresponds to TRBD2 (6 bases). Trimming took off 7 bases at V and 5 bases at J, with 16 bases between the two ends. The CDR3 covers 14 residues. The V gene's germline CDR1 is KGHDR and CDR2 SFDVKD. CDR3: CATSPRGGYETQYF. The DNA for the CDR3 is TGTGCCACCAGCCCCCGGGGAGGTTATGAGACCCAGTACTTC.

J is TRBJ2-5 and V is TRBV6-2 or TRBV6-3, with 9 nucleotides matching TRBD2. Germline CDR1 is MNHEY and CDR2 is SVGEGT. After removal of 1 base from V and 0 bases from J, the junction contained 6 bases not matched to a gene. The CDR3 contains 17 residues. The CDR3 bases are TGTGCCAGCAGTTACTTGGTAGCGGGAGCGTACCAAGAGACCCAGTACTTC. Protein sequence: CASSYLVAGAYQETQYF.

The CDR3 DNA reads as TGTGCCAGCAGCGTAGTTGCAGGGGAAGGAGATGGCTACACCTTC. Translating it yields CASSVVAGEGDGYTF. J is TRBJ1-2 and V is TRBV9; TRBD1 is a possible D gene (6 bases). V lost 0 bases to trimming and J lost 6 bases, with 15 bases between them. In germline, CDR1 is SGDLS, CDR2 YYNGEE. This CDR3 is built from 15 residues.

V and J are TRBV18 and TRBJ2-5, with TRBD2 as a possible D gene (5 bases). V was cut by 1 base and J by 1 base, with 10 bases left in between. Germline-derived CDR1 and CDR2 are KGHSH and LQKENI. The CDR3 spans 15 residues. CDR3: CASSPRPGGQETQYF. Here the CDR3 DNA reads TGTGCCAGCTCACCACGACCTGGAGGCCAAGAGACCCAGTACTTC.